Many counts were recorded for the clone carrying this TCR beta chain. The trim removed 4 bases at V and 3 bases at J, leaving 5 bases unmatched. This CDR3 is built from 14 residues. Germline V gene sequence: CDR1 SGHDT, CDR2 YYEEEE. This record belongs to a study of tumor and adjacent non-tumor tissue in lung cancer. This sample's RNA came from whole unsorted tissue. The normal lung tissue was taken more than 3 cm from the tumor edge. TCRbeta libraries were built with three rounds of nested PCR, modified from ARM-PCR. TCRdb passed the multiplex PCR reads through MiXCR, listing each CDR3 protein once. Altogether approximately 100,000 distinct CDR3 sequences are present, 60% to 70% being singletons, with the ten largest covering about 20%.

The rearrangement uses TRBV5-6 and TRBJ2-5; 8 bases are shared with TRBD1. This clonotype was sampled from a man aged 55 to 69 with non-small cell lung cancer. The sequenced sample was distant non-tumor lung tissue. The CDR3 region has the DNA TGTGCCAGCAGCCGACAGGGGTTGGAAGAGACCCAGTACTTC. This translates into CASSRQGLEETQYF. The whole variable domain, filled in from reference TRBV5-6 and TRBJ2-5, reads DAGVTQSPTHLIKTRGQQVTLRCSPKSGHDTVSWYQQALGQGPQFIFQYYEEEERQRGNFPDRFSGHQFPNYSSELNVNALLLGDSALYLCASSRQGLEETQYFGPGTRLLVL.